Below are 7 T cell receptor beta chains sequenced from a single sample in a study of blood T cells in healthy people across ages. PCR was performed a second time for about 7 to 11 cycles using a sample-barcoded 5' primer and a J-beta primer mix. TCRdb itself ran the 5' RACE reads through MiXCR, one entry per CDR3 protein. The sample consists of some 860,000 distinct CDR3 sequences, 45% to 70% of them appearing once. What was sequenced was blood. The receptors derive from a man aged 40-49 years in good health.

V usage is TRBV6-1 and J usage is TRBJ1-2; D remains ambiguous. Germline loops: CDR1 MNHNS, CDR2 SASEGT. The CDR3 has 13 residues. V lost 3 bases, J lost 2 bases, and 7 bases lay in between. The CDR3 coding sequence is TGTGCCAGCAGTGACGGCGTGAACTATGGCTACACCTTC. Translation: CASSDGVNYGYTF.

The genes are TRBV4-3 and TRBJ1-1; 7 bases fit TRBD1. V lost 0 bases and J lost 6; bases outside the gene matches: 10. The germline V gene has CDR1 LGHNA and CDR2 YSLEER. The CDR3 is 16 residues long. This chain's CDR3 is CASSQEMVYRGSEAFF. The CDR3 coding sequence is TGCGCCAGCAGCCAAGAAATGGTATACAGGGGATCTGAAGCTTTCTTT.

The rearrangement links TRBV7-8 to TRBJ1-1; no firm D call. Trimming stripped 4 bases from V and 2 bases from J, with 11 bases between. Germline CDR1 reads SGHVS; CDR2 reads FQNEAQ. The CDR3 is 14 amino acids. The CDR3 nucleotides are TGTGCCAGCAGCTCCCAAAGGCATAACACTGAAGCTTTCTTT. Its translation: CASSSQRHNTEAFF.

The CDR3 DNA reads TGTGCCAGCAGGGGCGGACAGGGCAATTCACCCCTCCACTTT. Protein sequence: CASRGGQGNSPLHF. V is TRBV7-9 and J is TRBJ1-6; 8 bases align to TRBD1. The V gene's germline CDR1 is SEHNR and CDR2 FQNEAQ (reference sequence). V lost 6 bases, J lost 7 bases, and 5 bases stayed unmatched. The CDR3 length is 14 residues.

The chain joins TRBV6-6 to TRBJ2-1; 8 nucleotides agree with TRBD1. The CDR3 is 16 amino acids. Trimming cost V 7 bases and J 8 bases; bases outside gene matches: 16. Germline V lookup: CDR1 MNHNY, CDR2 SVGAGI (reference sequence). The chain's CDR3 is CASTHHRDRRGDEQFF. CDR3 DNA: TGTGCCAGCACCCACCACCGGGACAGGAGGGGCGATGAGCAGTTCTTC.

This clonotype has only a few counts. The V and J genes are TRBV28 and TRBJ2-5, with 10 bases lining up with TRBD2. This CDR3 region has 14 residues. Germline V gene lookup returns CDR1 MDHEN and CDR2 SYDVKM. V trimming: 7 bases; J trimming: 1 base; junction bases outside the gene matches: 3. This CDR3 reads CASIAGGLQETQYF. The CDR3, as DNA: TGTGCCAGCATAGCGGGAGGCCTCCAAGAGACCCAGTACTTC.

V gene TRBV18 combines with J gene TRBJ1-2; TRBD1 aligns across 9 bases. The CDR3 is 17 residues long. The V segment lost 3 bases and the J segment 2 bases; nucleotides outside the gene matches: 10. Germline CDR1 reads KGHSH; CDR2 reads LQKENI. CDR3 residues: CASSPRGQGFGNYGYTF. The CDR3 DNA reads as TGTGCCAGCTCACCGCGGGGACAGGGTTTCGGAAACTATGGCTACACCTTC.